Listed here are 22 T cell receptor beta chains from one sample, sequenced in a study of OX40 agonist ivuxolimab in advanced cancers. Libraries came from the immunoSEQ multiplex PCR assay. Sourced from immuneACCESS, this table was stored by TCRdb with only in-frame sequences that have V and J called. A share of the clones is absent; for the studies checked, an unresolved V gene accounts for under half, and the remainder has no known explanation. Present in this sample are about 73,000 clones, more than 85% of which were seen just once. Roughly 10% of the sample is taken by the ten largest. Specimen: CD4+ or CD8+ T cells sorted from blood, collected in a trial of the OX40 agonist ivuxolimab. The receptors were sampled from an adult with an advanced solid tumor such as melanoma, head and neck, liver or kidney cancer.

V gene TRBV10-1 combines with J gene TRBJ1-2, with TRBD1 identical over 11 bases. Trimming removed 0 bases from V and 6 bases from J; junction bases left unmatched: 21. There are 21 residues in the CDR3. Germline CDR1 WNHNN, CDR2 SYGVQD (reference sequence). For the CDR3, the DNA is TGCGCCAGCAGTGAGTCCTGCACGAAAAACAACCTTGGACAGGGGGCTGATGGCTACACCTTC. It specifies CASSESCTKNNLGQGADGYTF.

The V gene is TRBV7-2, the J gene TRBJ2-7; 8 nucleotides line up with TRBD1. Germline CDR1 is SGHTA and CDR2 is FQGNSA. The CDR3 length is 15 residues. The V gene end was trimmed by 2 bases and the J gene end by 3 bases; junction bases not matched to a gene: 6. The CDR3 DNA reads TGTGCCAGCAGCTTACCGGGACAGGCTTTCTACGAGCAGTACTTC. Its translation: CASSLPGQAFYEQYF.

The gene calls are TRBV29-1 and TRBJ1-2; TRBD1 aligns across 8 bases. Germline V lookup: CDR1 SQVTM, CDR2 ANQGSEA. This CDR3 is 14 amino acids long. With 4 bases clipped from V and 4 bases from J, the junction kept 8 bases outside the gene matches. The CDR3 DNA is TGCAGCGTTGTGGGGACAGGTGGGGTCTATGGCTACACCTTC. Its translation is CSVVGTGGVYGYTF. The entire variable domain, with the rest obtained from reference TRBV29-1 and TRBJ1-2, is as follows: SAVISQKPSRDICQRGTSLTIQCQVDSQVTMMFWYRQQPGQSLTLIATANQGSEATYESGFVIDKFPISRPNLTFSTLTVSNMSPEDSSIYLCSVVGTGGVYGYTFGSGTRLTVV.

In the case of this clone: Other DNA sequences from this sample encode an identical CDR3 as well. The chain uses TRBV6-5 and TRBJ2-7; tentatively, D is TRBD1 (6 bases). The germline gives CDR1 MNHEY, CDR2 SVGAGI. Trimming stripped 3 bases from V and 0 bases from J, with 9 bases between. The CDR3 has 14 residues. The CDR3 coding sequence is TGTGCCAGCAGTTATTCGGACAGCTCCTACGAGCAGTACTTC. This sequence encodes CASSYSDSSYEQYF.

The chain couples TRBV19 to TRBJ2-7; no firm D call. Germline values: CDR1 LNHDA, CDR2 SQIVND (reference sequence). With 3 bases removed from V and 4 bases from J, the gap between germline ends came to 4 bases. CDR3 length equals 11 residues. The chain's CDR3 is CASSIRYEQYF. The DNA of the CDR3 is TGTGCCAGTAGTATCCGTTACGAGCAGTACTTC.

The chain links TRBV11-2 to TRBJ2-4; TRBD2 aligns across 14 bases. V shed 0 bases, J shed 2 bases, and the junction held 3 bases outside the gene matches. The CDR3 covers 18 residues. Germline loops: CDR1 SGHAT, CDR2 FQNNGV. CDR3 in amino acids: CASSLDGLAGGSKNIQYF. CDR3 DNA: TGTGCCAGCAGCTTAGATGGACTAGCGGGGGGATCCAAAAACATTCAGTACTTC.

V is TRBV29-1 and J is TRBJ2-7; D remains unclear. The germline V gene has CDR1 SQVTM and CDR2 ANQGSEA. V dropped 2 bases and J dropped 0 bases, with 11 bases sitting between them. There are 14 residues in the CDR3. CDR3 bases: TGCAGCGTTGAACGGTACAGAAACTCCTACGAGCAGTACTTC. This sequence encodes CSVERYRNSYEQYF.

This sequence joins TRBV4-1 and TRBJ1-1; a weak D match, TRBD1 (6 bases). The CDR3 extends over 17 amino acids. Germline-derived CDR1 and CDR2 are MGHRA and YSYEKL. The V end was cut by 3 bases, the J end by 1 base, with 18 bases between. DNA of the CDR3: TGCGCCAGCAGCCAGGAGGTACTCAGGGGAGGGAACACTGAAGCTTTCTTT. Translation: CASSQEVLRGGNTEAFF.

This CDR3 is CASSALVGQGNTGELFF. Here the CDR3 DNA reads TGTGCCAGCAGTGCCCTTGTGGGACAGGGGAACACCGGGGAGCTGTTTTTT. The chain is built from TRBV6-4 and TRBJ2-2, with TRBD1 matching 9 bases. The CDR3 totals 17 residues. Per the germline V gene, CDR1 is MRHNA and CDR2 is SNTAGT. With 4 bases clipped from V and 1 base from J, the junction kept 7 bases outside the gene matches.

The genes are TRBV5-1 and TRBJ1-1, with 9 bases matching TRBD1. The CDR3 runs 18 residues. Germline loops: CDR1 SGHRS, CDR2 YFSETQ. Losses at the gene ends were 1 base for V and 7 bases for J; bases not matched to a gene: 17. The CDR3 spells CASSLSRAFRTGAIEAFF. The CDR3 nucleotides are TGCGCCAGCAGCTTGAGTCGGGCTTTTCGGACAGGGGCTATTGAAGCTTTCTTT.

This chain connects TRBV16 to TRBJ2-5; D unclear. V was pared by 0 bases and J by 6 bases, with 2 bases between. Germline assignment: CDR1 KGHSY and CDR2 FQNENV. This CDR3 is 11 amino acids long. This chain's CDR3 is CASSQSKTQYF. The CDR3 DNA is TGTGCCAGCAGCCAATCCAAGACCCAGTACTTC.

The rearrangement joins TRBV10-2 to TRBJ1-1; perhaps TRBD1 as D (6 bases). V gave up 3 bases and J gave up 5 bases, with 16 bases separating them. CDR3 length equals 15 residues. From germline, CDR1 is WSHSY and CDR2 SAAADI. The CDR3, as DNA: TGCGCCAGCAGTGAAGGAACAGGGTGGGGGACTGAAGCTTTCTTT. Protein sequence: CASSEGTGWGTEAFF.

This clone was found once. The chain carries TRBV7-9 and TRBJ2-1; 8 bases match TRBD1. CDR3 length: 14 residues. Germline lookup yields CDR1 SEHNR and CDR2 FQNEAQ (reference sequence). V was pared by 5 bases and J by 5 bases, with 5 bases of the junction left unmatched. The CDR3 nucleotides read TGTGCCAGCAGCCGTTGGACAGGGAACAATGAGCAGTTCTTC. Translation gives CASSRWTGNNEQFF.

This chain's CDR3 is CASRTGGREQYF. The CDR3, as DNA: TGTGCCAGCAGGACAGGGGGCCGGGAGCAGTACTTC. V gene TRBV5-8 combines with J gene TRBJ2-7; 10 bases map to TRBD1. The CDR3 sequence is 12 residues long. V lost 5 bases, J lost 7 bases, and 3 bases stayed unmatched. Looked up from germline, CDR1 is SGHTS and CDR2 is YDEGEE.

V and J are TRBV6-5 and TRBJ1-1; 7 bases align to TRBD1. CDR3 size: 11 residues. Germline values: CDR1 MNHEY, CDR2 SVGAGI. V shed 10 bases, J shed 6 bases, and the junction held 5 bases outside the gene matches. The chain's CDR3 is CATRTGSEAFF. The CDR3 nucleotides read TGTGCCACCAGGACAGGTTCTGAAGCTTTCTTT.

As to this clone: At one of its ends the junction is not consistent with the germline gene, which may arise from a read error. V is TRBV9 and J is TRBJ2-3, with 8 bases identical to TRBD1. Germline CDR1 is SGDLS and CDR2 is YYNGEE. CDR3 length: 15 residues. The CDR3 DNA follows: TGTGCTAGCAGCGTAGGACAGGGTAGCACAGATACGCAGTATTTT. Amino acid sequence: CASSVGQGSTDTQYF.

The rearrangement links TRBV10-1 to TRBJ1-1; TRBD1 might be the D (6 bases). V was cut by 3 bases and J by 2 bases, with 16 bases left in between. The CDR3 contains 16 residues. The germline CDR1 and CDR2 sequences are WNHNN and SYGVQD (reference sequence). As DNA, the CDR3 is TGCGCCAGCAGTGACGGGGGCGCGGGCCTAAACACTGAAGCTTTCTTT. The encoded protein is CASSDGGAGLNTEAFF.

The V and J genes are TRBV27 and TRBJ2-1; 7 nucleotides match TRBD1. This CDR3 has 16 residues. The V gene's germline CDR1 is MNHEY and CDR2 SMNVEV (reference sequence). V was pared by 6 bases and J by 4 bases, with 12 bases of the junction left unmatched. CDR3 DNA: TGTGCCAGCAGCCCACTCGGGACAGTCGGTTACAATGAGCAGTTCTTC. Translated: CASSPLGTVGYNEQFF.

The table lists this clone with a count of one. CDR3 DNA sequence: TGTGCCAGCAGCCCCGGGACAGGGGTTGAAGCTTTCTTT. Amino acids: CASSPGTGVEAFF. The chain uses TRBV7-3 and TRBJ1-1; 10 positions agree with TRBD1. The ends lost 5 bases at V and 7 bases at J; junction bases unmatched: 4. From germline, CDR1 is SGHTA and CDR2 FQGTGA. The CDR3 is made up of 13 amino acids.

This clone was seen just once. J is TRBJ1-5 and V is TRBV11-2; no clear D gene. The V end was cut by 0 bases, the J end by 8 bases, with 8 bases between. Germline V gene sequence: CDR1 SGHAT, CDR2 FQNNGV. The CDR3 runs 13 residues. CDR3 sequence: CASSLEIFEPQHF. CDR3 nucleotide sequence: TGTGCCAGCAGCTTAGAGATTTTTGAGCCCCAGCATTTT.

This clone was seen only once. The CDR3 DNA sequence: TGTGCCAGCAGCTTAGGACGGGCTGAAGCTTTCTTT. Protein: CASSLGRAEAFF. The chain uses TRBV7-8 and TRBJ1-1; D is undetermined. Deletions cut 1 base from V and 6 bases from J, with 6 bases between. This CDR3 has 12 residues. Germline values: CDR1 SGHVS, CDR2 FQNEAQ.

The CDR3 is CASSPQGFYGYTF. Here the CDR3 DNA reads TGTGCCAGCAGCCCCCAGGGATTCTATGGCTACACCTTC. This rearrangement joins TRBV27 to TRBJ1-2; TRBD1 might be the D (5 bases). The CDR3 runs to 13 residues. Trimming stripped 6 bases from V and 4 bases from J, with 12 bases between. Looked up from germline, CDR1 is MNHEY and CDR2 is SMNVEV (reference sequence).